What follows are 31 T cell receptor beta chains derived from one specimen sequenced in a study of blood T cell repertoires in COVID-19. The repertoire was sequenced with immunoSEQ multiplex PCR; TCRdb's copy has only in-frame clones and lacks some. The repertoire holds 410,000 or so clones, with roughly 85% as singletons. The sample taken for sequencing was peripheral blood. The receptors come from a woman between 25 and 40 years old with active or convalescent COVID-19.

The chain has TRBV3-1 (or the pseudogene TRBV3-2) and TRBJ1-3; 9 bases align to TRBD1. The junction had 4 bases not matched to a gene; V was cut back by 2 bases and J by 2 bases. CDR3 size: 16 residues. The germline V gene encodes CDR1 LGHDT and CDR2 YNNKEL (reference sequence). The CDR3 reads CASSQLGTGTGNTIYF. CDR3 bases: TGTGCCAGCAGCCAATTAGGGACAGGGACTGGAAACACCATATATTTT.

The rearrangement links TRBV18 to TRBJ2-5; D remains ambiguous. The V and J ends lost 3 bases and 5 bases respectively, with 4 bases between them. Germline-derived CDR1 and CDR2 are KGHSH and LQKENI. CDR3 size: 11 residues. This chain's CDR3 is CASSPRETQYF. CDR3 coding DNA: TGTGCCAGCTCACCCCGGGAGACCCAGTACTTC.

This rearrangement joins TRBV27 to TRBJ2-4, with a possible D match to TRBD2 (7 bases). Germline V gene lookup returns CDR1 MNHEY and CDR2 SMNVEV (reference sequence). V was cut by 5 bases and J by 3 bases, with 20 bases left in between. This CDR3 spans 17 amino acids. In DNA, the CDR3 is TGTGCCAGCAGTGCCACTTCGGGGGGCCGTGGCAAAAACATTCAGTACTTC. This codes for CASSATSGGRGKNIQYF.

The V and J genes are TRBV12-1 and TRBJ2-2; the table's TRBD2 call for D was not verified on the DNA. TRBV12-1 is noted as a pseudogene. The CDR3 is made up of 18 amino acids. The CDR3 nucleotides read TGTGCCAGCAGCTTTGCGGTAACCGGGGGTGAGGACACCGGGGAGCTGTTTTTT. This gives the protein CASSFAVTGGEDTGELFF.

This clone occurred once. The genes are TRBV3-1 (or the pseudogene TRBV3-2) and TRBJ2-5, with a possible D match to TRBD1 (6 bases). Germline V gives CDR1 LGHDT, CDR2 YNNKEL (reference sequence). The CDR3 is 11 residues long. V was clipped by 11 bases and J by 5 bases, with 12 bases between them. CDR3 protein: CASGTMETQYF. CDR3 sequence (DNA): TGTGCCTCAGGGACAATGGAGACCCAGTACTTC.

There are a few counts of this clone. V and J are TRBV4-1 and TRBJ1-1; D remains unclear. V lost 2 bases to trimming and J lost 1 base, with 8 bases between them. Germline V lookup: CDR1 MGHRA, CDR2 YSYEKL. This CDR3 is built from 14 residues. The CDR3 DNA follows: TGCGCCAGCAGCCAATCCACGGGGAACACTGAAGCTTTCTTT. Translation gives CASSQSTGNTEAFF.

The chain uses TRBV19 and TRBJ1-1, with D perhaps matching TRBD1 (5 bases). V was pared by 5 bases and J by 0 bases, with 10 bases between. Germline V gene data show CDR1 as LNHDA and CDR2 as SQIVND (reference sequence). The length of the CDR3 is 14 residues. CDR3 DNA sequence: TGTGCCAGTAGTTTGGGACTGCTGAACACTGAAGCTTTCTTT. Its protein is CASSLGLLNTEAFF.

The chain carries TRBV10-3 and TRBJ2-3; TRBD2 matches at 11 bases. CDR3 length: 17 residues. J gave up 0 bases and V 4 bases, and 6 bases lay outside the gene matches. Germline CDR1 reads ENHRY; CDR2 reads SYGVKD. The CDR3 region is CAISAKTSGISTDTQYF. DNA for the CDR3: TGTGCCATCAGTGCTAAGACTAGCGGGATTAGCACAGATACGCAGTATTTT.

The genes are TRBV2 and TRBJ2-7; 12 bases are a match to TRBD2. The junction had 12 bases not matched to a gene; V was cut back by 5 bases and J by 1 base. Germline CDR1 is SNHLY and CDR2 is FYNNEI. The CDR3 is 18 amino acids. CDR3 bases: TGTGCCAGCAGTTACCCTAATACAGGGACTAGCGGGTCCTACGAGCAGTACTTC. Its translation: CASSYPNTGTSGSYEQYF.

In nucleotides, the CDR3 is TGTGCCAGCAGCCATCGGACAGGGAGGACCTACAATGAGCAGTTCTTC. This encodes CASSHRTGRTYNEQFF. The chain combines TRBV3-1 (or the pseudogene TRBV3-2) with TRBJ2-1; 8 nucleotides agree with TRBD1. The germline V gene has CDR1 LGHDT and CDR2 YNNKEL (reference sequence). After removal of 3 bases from V and 2 bases from J, the junction contained 6 bases not matched to a gene. This CDR3 spans 16 amino acids.

V is TRBV5-1 and J is TRBJ2-1; D is unresolved. Trimming pared 5 bases from V and 10 bases from J, leaving 13 bases between. Germline CDR1 SGHRS, CDR2 YFSETQ. The CDR3 totals 12 residues. This CDR3 is CASSGGGLEQFF. The CDR3 nucleotides read TGCGCCAGCAGTGGCGGCGGCTTGGAGCAGTTCTTC.

This clone was counted between two and nine times. The chain combines TRBV24-1 with TRBJ2-3; TRBD1 agrees at 7 bases. CDR3 size: 16 residues. Germline lookup yields CDR1 KGHDR and CDR2 SFDVKD. V dropped 2 bases and J dropped 0; count of bases not matched to a gene: 4. The CDR3 here is CATSDSGTASTDTQYF. CDR3 bases: TGTGCCACCAGTGATTCAGGGACAGCAAGCACAGATACGCAGTATTTT.

The chain employs TRBV6-5 and TRBJ1-1; TRBD1 agrees at 9 bases. This CDR3 spans 12 amino acids. Germline CDR1 reads MNHEY; CDR2 reads SVGAGI. Trimming at V came to 6 bases and at J to 11 bases, leaving 7 bases not matched to a gene. For the CDR3, the DNA is TGTGCCAGCAGAACAAGGGACAGGGATGCTTTCTTT. Amino acids: CASRTRDRDAFF.

CDR3 sequence (DNA): TGTGCCAGCAGTATAGCCTCCTACGAGCAGTACTTC. Encoded protein: CASSIASYEQYF. The V and J genes are TRBV2 and TRBJ2-7, with D hard to call. This CDR3 comprises 12 residues. V was cut by 5 bases and J by 0 bases, with 5 bases left in between. Germline V gives CDR1 SNHLY, CDR2 FYNNEI.

Notes on this clone: The sample carries other DNA sequences with the same CDR3. The chain joins TRBV6-5 to TRBJ1-2; the D gene is possibly TRBD1 (5 bases). Trimming took off 6 bases at V and 2 bases at J, with 10 bases between the two ends. Looked up from germline, CDR1 is MNHEY and CDR2 is SVGAGI. This CDR3 is built from 13 residues. The CDR3 here is CASRLQANYGYTF. CDR3 coding DNA: TGTGCCAGCAGACTACAGGCAAACTATGGCTACACCTTC.

J is TRBJ2-2 and V is TRBV12-5, with D tentatively TRBD1 (6 bases). The V and J ends lost 5 bases and 2 bases respectively, with 15 bases between them. Germline CDR1 is LGHNT and CDR2 is FRNRAP. The CDR3 has 16 residues. CDR3 sequence reads: CASGPMWGTNTGELFF. DNA for the CDR3: TGTGCTAGTGGTCCGATGTGGGGGACAAACACCGGGGAGCTGTTTTTT.

The chain has TRBV2 and TRBJ2-3; D is uncertain. The CDR3 is 14 amino acids. V lost 6 bases and J 2 bases, leaving 12 bases between the germline ends. From germline, CDR1 is SNHLY and CDR2 FYNNEI. As DNA, the CDR3 is TGTGCCAGCAGAAGAGAGGCCCTCACAGATACGCAGTATTTT. Protein: CASRREALTDTQYF. The full variable domain, in which reference TRBV2 and TRBJ2-3 provide the parts outside the CDR3, is EPEVTQTPSHQVTQMGQEVILRCVPISNHLYFYWYRQILGQKVEFLVSFYNNEISEKSEIFDDQFSVERPDGSNFTLKIRSTKLEDSAMYFCASRREALTDTQYFGPGTRLTVL.

This chain links TRBV6-1 with TRBJ1-4, with 8 bases lining up with TRBD1. This CDR3 region has 16 residues. Germline V gives CDR1 MNHNS, CDR2 SASEGT. The V segment lost 4 bases and the J segment 0 bases; nucleotides outside the gene matches: 4. CDR3 region: CASSAPDRATNEKLFF. The CDR3 region has the DNA TGTGCCAGCAGTGCGCCGGACAGGGCAACTAATGAAAAACTGTTTTTT.

The J gene is TRBJ2-2, the V gene TRBV7-9; 7 bases map to TRBD2. Germline assignment: CDR1 SEHNR and CDR2 FQNEAQ (reference sequence). Trimming cost V 3 bases and J 3 bases; bases outside gene matches: 4. CDR3 size: 15 residues. CDR3 sequence reads: CASSFASGDTGELFF. The CDR3 nucleotides read TGTGCCAGCAGCTTCGCTAGCGGCGACACCGGGGAGCTGTTTTTT.

This clone was seen more than once but under ten times. The J gene is TRBJ1-4, the V gene TRBV27, with D perhaps matching TRBD1 (6 bases). The V end lost 2 bases, the J end lost 8 bases, and 12 bases lay between the germline ends. CDR3 length equals 14 residues. Germline CDR1 MNHEY, CDR2 SMNVEV (reference sequence). For the CDR3, the DNA is TGTGCCAGCAGTTTAGGCCAGGGGAGCGAAAAACTGTTTTTT. Encoded protein: CASSLGQGSEKLFF.

The DNA of the CDR3 is TGTGCCAGCAGCCCCTCAGGGACAGGGGTCCGCTATGGCTACACCTTC. Translated: CASSPSGTGVRYGYTF. The gene calls are TRBV7-9 and TRBJ1-2; 10 positions match TRBD1. This CDR3 is built from 16 residues. The ends lost 5 bases at V and 4 bases at J; junction bases unmatched: 10. CDR1 SEHNR and CDR2 FQNEAQ come from the germline V gene (reference sequence).

The V gene is TRBV2, the J gene TRBJ2-6; 7 nucleotides match TRBD1. The CDR3 is 15 amino acids. V lost 4 bases and J lost 3; bases outside the gene matches: 3. Germline CDR1 reads SNHLY; CDR2 reads FYNNEI. The CDR3 DNA reads TGTGCCAGCAGTGGACAGGGTGATGGGGCCAACGTCCTGACTTTC. Protein product: CASSGQGDGANVLTF.

This rearrangement joins TRBV19 to TRBJ1-6; 8 bases fit TRBD1. The V and J ends lost 5 bases and 8 bases, in that order; junction bases with no gene match: 11. Germline lookup yields CDR1 LNHDA and CDR2 SQIVND (reference sequence). This CDR3 has 16 amino acids. CDR3 in DNA: TGTGCCAGTAGTGCTGGACAGGGCACCTTTTATTCACCCCTCCACTTT. Protein: CASSAGQGTFYSPLHF.

The chain joins TRBV5-4 to TRBJ1-2; D remains unclear. CDR1 is SGHNT, CDR2 YYREEE, per germline (reference sequence). V gave up 0 bases and J gave up 1 base, with 4 bases separating them. The CDR3 loop spans 13 amino acids. CDR3 in amino acids: CASSLGDNYGYTF. The CDR3 DNA follows: TGTGCCAGCAGCTTGGGCGATAACTATGGCTACACCTTC. Filled out from reference TRBV5-4 and TRBJ1-2, the complete variable domain reads ETGVTQSPTHLIKTRGQQVTLRCSSQSGHNTVSWYQQALGQGPQFIFQYYREEENGRGNFPPRFSGLQFPNYSSELNVNALELDDSALYLCASSLGDNYGYTFGSGTRLTVV.

The chain couples TRBV7-2 to TRBJ1-2, with 8 bases lining up with TRBD1. V dropped 3 bases and J dropped 7; count of bases not matched to a gene: 10. Germline CDR1 reads SGHTA; CDR2 reads FQGNSA. This CDR3 has 15 residues. CDR3: CASSFNQGALGGYTF. CDR3 nucleotides: TGTGCCAGCAGCTTCAATCAGGGGGCGCTTGGTGGCTACACCTTC.

The chain has TRBV9 and TRBJ1-6; 7 nucleotides align to TRBD1. This CDR3 is built from 15 residues. Per germline, CDR1 SGDLS and CDR2 YYNGEE. The J segment lost 4 bases and the V segment lost 0 bases, leaving 1 base of the junction unmatched. CDR3 DNA: TGTGCCAGCAGCGTAGCGGGACAGTATAATTCACCCCTCCACTTT. It encodes CASSVAGQYNSPLHF. The full variable domain, its missing parts supplied by reference TRBV9 and TRBJ1-6, is DSGVTQTPKHLITATGQRVTLRCSPRSGDLSVYWYQQSLDQGLQFLIQYYNGEERAKGNILERFSAQQFPDLHSELNLSSLELGDSALYFCASSVAGQYNSPLHFGNGTRLTVT.

This clone was found a few times. The chain recombines TRBV19 with TRBJ1-4; D might be TRBD1 (5 bases). V was trimmed by 6 bases and J by 11 bases, leaving 13 bases between them. This CDR3 region has 12 residues. CDR1 is LNHDA and CDR2 is SQIVND in the germline V gene (reference sequence). DNA for the CDR3: TGTGCCAGTAGGACCGAGCGGGACAAACTGTTTTTT. This sequence encodes CASRTERDKLFF.

CDR3: CASLLTDRGTKQFF. DNA of the CDR3: TGTGCCAGCTTACTCACGGACAGGGGGACAAAGCAGTTCTTC. This chain uses TRBV6-5 with TRBJ2-1; 10 bases map to TRBD1. Germline CDR1 reads MNHEY; CDR2 reads SVGAGI. J lost 11 bases, V lost 8 bases, and 12 bases had no gene match. CDR3 length: 14 residues.

This clone appeared a single time. The V call is TRBV15, the J call TRBJ2-2, with a possible D match to TRBD2 (6 bases). The V end lost 3 bases, the J end lost 6 bases, and 14 bases lay between the germline ends. This CDR3 is built from 15 residues. Germline CDR1 reads LNHNV; CDR2 reads YYDKDF (reference sequence). The CDR3 reads CATSSVAGKAGELFF. The CDR3 bases are TGTGCCACCAGCAGTGTGGCGGGAAAGGCCGGGGAGCTGTTTTTT.

V and J are TRBV18 and TRBJ2-1; perhaps TRBD2 as D (5 bases). In germline, CDR1 is KGHSH, CDR2 LQKENI. The CDR3 is 16 amino acids. V shed 1 base and J shed 0 bases, with 10 bases lying between them. DNA of the CDR3: TGTGCCAGCTCACCACAAGCAGGACTCTCCTACAATGAGCAGTTCTTC. This translates into CASSPQAGLSYNEQFF.

V and J are TRBV19 and TRBJ2-2; D is unresolved. The V gene's germline CDR1 is LNHDA and CDR2 SQIVND (reference sequence). V lost 3 bases to trimming and J lost 6 bases, with 5 bases between them. CDR3 length: 12 residues. The CDR3 coding sequence is TGTGCCAGTAGTATCCGTCCCGGGGAGCTGTTTTTT. Translation: CASSIRPGELFF.